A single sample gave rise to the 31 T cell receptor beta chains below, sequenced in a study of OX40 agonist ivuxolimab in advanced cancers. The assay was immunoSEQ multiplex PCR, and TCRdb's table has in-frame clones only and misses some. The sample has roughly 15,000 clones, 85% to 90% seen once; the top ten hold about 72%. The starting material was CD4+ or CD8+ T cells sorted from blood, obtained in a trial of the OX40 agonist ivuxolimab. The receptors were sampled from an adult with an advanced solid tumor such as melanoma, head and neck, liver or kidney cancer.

CDR3 DNA sequence: TGTGCCTGGAGTGTAACCCAGCAGGCTCCTTCGAGCTCCTACGAGCAGTACTTC. Amino acids: CAWSVTQQAPSSSYEQYF. The chain employs TRBV30 and TRBJ2-5; no reliable D call. The J call is in doubt because the DNA end fits TRBJ2-7 better. The CDR3 is 18 amino acids. Per the germline V gene, CDR1 is GTSNPN and CDR2 is SVGIG (reference sequence).

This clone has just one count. In DNA, the CDR3 is TGTGCCGCCGTAAACAGGTTTGAAGCTTTCTTT. It specifies CAAVNRFEAFF. The V call is TRBV19, the J call TRBJ1-1; a weak D match, TRBD1 (5 bases). Between the trimmed V and J ends, which lost 11 bases and 7 bases, there was a span of 14 bases. Germline V gene data show CDR1 as LNHDA and CDR2 as SQIVND (reference sequence). The CDR3 runs to 11 residues.

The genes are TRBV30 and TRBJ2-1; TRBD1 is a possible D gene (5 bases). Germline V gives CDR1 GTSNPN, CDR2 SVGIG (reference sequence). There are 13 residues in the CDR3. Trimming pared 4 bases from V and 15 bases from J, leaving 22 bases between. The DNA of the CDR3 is TGTGCCTGGAAAGGGGATGGGCTTCTCCTGCCGTTCTTC. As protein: CAWKGDGLLLPFF.

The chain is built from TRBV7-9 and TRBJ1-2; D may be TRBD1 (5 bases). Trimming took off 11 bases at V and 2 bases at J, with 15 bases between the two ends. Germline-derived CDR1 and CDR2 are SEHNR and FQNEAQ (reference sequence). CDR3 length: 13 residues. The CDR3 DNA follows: TGTGCCGGAGCGGGGGGAGCGAACTATGGCTACACCTTC. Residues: CAGAGGANYGYTF.

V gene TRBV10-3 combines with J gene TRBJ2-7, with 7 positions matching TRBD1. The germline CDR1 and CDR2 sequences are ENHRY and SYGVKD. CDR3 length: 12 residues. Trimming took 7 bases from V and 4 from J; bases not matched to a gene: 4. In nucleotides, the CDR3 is TGTGCCATCAAATCAGGGGGTTACGAGCAGTACTTC. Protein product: CAIKSGGYEQYF.

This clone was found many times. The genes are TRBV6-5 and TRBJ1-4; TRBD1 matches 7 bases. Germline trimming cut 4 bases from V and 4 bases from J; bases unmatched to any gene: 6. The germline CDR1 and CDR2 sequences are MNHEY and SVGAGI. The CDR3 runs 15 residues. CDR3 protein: CASSSWTGLNEKLFF. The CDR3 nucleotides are TGTGCCAGCAGTTCATGGACAGGCCTTAATGAAAAACTGTTTTTT.

This CDR3 is CASSSRAWQGPTDTQYF. The CDR3 DNA follows: TGTGCCAGCAGCAGCCGGGCGTGGCAGGGGCCTACAGATACGCAGTATTTT. The chain joins TRBV21-1 to TRBJ2-3; the table gives TRBD1 as D, unverified against the DNA. TRBV21-1 is a pseudogene segment. This CDR3 is 17 amino acids long.

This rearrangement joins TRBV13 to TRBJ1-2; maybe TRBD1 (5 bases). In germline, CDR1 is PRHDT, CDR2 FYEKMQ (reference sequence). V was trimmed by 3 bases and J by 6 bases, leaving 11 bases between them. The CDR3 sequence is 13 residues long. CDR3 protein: CASSLEGVDGYTF. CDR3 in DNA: TGTGCCAGCAGCTTGGAAGGGGTGGATGGCTACACCTTC.

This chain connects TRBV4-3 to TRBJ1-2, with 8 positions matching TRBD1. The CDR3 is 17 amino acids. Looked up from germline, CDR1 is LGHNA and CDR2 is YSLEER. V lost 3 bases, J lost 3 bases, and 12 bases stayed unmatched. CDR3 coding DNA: TGCGCCAGCAGCCATGGACAGGGAAGAGGTAGAGACTATGGCTACACCTTC. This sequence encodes CASSHGQGRGRDYGYTF.

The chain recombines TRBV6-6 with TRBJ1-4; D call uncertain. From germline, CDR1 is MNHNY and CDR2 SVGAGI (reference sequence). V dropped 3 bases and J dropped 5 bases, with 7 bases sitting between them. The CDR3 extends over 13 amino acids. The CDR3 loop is CASSYSLNEKLFF. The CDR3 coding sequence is TGTGCCAGCAGTTATTCGCTGAATGAAAAACTGTTTTTT.

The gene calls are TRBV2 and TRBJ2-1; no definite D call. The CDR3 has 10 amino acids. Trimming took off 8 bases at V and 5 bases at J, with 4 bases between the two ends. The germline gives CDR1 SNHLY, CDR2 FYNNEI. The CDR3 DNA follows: TGTGCCAGCTTAGACAATGAGCAGTTCTTC. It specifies CASLDNEQFF. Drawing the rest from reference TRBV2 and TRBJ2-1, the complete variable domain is EPEVTQTPSHQVTQMGQEVILRCVPISNHLYFYWYRQILGQKVEFLVSFYNNEISEKSEIFDDQFSVERPDGSNFTLKIRSTKLEDSAMYFCASLDNEQFFGPGTRLTVL.

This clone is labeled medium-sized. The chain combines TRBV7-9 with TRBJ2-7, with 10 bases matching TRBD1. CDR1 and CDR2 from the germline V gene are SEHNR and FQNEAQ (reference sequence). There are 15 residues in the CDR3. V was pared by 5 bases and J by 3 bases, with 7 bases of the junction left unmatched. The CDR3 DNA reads TGTGCCAGCAGCCAGCTGGACAGGGGGAACTACGAGCAGTACTTC. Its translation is CASSQLDRGNYEQYF.

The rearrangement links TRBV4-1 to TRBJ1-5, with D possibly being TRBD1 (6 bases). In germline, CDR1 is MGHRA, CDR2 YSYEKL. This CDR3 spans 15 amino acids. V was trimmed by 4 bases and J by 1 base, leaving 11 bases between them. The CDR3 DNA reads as TGCGCCAGCAGCCCGCAGGGACAAAGCAATCAGCCCCAGCATTTT. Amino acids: CASSPQGQSNQPQHF.

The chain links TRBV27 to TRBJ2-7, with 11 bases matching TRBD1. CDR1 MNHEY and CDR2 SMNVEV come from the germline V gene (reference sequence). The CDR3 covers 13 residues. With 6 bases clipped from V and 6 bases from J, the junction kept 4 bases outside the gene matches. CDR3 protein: CASSPGTGGEQYF. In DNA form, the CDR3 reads TGTGCCAGCAGCCCGGGGACAGGGGGCGAGCAGTACTTC.

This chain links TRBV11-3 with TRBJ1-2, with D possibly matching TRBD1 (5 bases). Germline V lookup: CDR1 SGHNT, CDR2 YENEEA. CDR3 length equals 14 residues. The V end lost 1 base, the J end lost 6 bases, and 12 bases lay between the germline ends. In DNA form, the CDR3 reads TGTGCCAGCAGCTTAGCACCAGGGCCCCATGGCTACACCTTC. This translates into CASSLAPGPHGYTF.

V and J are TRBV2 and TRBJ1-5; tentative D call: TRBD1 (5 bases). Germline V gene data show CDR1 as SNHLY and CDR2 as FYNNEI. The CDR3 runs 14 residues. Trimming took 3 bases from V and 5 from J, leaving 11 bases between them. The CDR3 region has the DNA TGTGCCAGCAGTGAGGGGCAGGGCCATCAGCCCCAGCATTTT. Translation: CASSEGQGHQPQHF.

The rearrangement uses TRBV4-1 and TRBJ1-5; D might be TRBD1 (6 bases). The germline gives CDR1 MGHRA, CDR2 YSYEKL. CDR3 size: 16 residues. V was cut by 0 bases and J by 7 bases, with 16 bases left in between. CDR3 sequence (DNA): TGCGCCAGCAGCCAAGATCTTGTACAGGGCGACCAGCCCCAGCATTTT. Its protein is CASSQDLVQGDQPQHF.

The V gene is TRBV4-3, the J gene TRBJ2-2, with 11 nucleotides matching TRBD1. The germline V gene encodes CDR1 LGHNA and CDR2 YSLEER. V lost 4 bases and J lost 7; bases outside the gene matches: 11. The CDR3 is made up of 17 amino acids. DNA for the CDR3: TGCGCCAGCAGCCGGCTAGGACAGGGGGCGCAATTCGGGGAGCTGTTTTTT. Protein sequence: CASSRLGQGAQFGELFF.

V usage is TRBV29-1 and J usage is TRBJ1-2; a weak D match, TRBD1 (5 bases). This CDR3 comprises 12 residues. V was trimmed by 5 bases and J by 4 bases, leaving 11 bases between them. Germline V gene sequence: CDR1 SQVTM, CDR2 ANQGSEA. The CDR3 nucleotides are TGCAGCGTTTTTGGGACCGGCTATGGCTACACCTTC. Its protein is CSVFGTGYGYTF.

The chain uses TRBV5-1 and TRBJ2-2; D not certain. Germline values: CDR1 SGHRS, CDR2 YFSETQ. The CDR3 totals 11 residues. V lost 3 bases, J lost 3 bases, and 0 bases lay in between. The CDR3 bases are TGCGCCAGCAGCTACACCGGGGAGCTGTTTTTT. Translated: CASSYTGELFF.

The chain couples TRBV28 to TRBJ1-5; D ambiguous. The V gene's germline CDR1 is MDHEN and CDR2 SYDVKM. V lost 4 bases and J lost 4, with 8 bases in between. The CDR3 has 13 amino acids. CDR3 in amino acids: CASSWRENQPQHF. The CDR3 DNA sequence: TGTGCCAGCAGTTGGAGGGAAAATCAGCCCCAGCATTTT.

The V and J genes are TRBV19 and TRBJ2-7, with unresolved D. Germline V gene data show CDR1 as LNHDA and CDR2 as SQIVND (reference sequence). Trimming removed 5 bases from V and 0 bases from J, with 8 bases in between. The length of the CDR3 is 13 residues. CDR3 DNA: TGTGCCAGTAGTGGCTACTCCTCCTACGAGCAGTACTTC. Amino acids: CASSGYSSYEQYF.

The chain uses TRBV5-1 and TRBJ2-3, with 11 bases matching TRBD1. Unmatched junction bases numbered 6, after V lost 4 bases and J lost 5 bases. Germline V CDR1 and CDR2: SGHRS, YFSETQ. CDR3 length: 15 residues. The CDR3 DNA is TGCGCCAGCAGCCCTTGGGGACAGGGGGAAGATACGCAGTATTTT. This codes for CASSPWGQGEDTQYF.

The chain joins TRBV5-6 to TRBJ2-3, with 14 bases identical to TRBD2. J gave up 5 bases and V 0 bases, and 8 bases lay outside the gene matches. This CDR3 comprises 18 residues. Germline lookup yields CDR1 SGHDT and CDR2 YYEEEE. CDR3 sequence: CASSLEETSGRGEDTQYF. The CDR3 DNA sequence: TGTGCCAGCAGCTTGGAAGAGACTAGCGGGAGGGGGGAAGATACGCAGTATTTT.

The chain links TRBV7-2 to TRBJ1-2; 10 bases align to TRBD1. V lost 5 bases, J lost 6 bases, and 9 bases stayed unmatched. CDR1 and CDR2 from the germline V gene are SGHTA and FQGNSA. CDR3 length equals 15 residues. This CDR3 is CASSADRGITDGYTF. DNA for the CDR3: TGTGCCAGCAGCGCGGACAGGGGGATTACCGATGGCTACACCTTC.

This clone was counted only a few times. CDR3 amino acids: CASSQFTTEAFF. Written as DNA, the CDR3 is TGTGCCAGCAGCCAGTTTACGACTGAAGCTTTCTTT. V is TRBV7-9 and J is TRBJ1-1; D is ambiguous. Per germline, CDR1 SEHNR and CDR2 FQNEAQ (reference sequence). The CDR3 loop spans 12 amino acids. With 5 bases removed from V and 5 bases from J, the gap between germline ends came to 9 bases.

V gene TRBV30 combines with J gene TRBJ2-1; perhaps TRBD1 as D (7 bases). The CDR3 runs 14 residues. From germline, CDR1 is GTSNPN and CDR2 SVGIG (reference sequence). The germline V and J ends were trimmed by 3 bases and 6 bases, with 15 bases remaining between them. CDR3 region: CAWREGTEANEQFF. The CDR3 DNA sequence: TGTGCCTGGAGGGAGGGGACAGAGGCCAATGAGCAGTTCTTC.

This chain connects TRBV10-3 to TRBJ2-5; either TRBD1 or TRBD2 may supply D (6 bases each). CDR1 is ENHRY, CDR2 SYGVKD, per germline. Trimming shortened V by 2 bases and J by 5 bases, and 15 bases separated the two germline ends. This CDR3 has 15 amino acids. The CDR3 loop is CAISERGEGVETQYF. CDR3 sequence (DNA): TGTGCCATCAGTGAGAGGGGGGAAGGGGTGGAGACCCAGTACTTC.

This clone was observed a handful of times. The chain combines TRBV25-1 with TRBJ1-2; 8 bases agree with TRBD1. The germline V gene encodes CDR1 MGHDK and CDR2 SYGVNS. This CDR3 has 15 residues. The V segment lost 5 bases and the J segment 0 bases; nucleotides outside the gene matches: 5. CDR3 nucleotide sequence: TGTGCCAGCAGTTCCCCGGACAGGGCTAACTATGGCTACACCTTC. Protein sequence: CASSSPDRANYGYTF.

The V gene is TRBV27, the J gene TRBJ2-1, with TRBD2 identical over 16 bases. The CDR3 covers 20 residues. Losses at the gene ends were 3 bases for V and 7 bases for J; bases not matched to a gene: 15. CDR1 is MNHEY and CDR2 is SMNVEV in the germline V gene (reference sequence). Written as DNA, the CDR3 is TGTGCCAGCAGTTTCGCCCCCGGGACTAGCGGGAGGGCCGATTTTAATGAGCAGTTCTTC. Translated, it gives CASSFAPGTSGRADFNEQFF.

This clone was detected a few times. CDR3 coding DNA: TGTGCCAGCAGCTCCGCCTACATGGCAGACTATCAGCCCCAGCATTTT. As protein: CASSSAYMADYQPQHF. The rearrangement joins TRBV7-3 to TRBJ1-5; D ambiguous. Germline CDR1 is SGHTA and CDR2 is FQGTGA. CDR3 length: 16 amino acids. Trimming took 4 bases from V and 5 from J, leaving 18 bases between them.